Presented here are 14 T cell receptor beta chains from one specimen sequenced in a study of blood T cell repertoires in COVID-19 (TCRdb year 2020). Library generation was performed with the immunoSEQ multiplex PCR assay. This is the immuneACCESS table as TCRdb keeps it, with only in-frame sequences that have V and J called. A part of the clones is gone; compared with another copy, unresolved V genes explain less than half, and the rest is unexplained. Counted in this sample were 70,000 to 100,000 clones; approximately 90% of them appeared once. Clones ranked in the top ten supply about 2.7% of the sample. Sequencing was performed on peripheral blood. The receptor set was obtained from a woman aged 80 or over with acute or convalescent COVID-19.

The V and J genes are TRBV10-1 and TRBJ1-1; the D gene is possibly TRBD1 (5 bases). Germline CDR1 and CDR2: WNHNN and SYGVQD (reference sequence). This CDR3 has 17 residues. Trimming removed 6 bases from V and 1 base from J, with 21 bases in between. CDR3 region: CASRNSANSGGNTEAFF. The CDR3 DNA reads as TGCGCCAGCAGAAACAGCGCCAACTCGGGGGGGAACACTGAAGCTTTCTTT.

The chain employs TRBV9 and TRBJ1-6, with D tentatively TRBD1 (6 bases). Germline loops: CDR1 SGDLS, CDR2 YYNGEE. This CDR3 is 16 amino acids long. V was cut by 0 bases and J by 5 bases, with 12 bases left in between. CDR3 bases: TGTGCCAGCAGCGTAGCTACGGGGGGCAATAATTCACCCCTCCACTTT. This codes for CASSVATGGNNSPLHF.

The V gene is TRBV12-3 or TRBV12-4, the J gene TRBJ1-1; 9 bases are shared with TRBD1. The CDR3 runs to 13 residues. The junction had 10 bases not matched to a gene; V was cut back by 10 bases and J by 7 bases. CDR3 sequence reads: CATRGQGFGEAFF. The DNA of the CDR3 is TGTGCCACCAGGGGACAGGGTTTCGGTGAAGCTTTCTTT.

The rearrangement uses TRBV5-5 and TRBJ2-7, with D possibly TRBD2 on 5 matching bases. The V and J ends lost 6 bases and 0 bases respectively, with 13 bases between them. The CDR3 covers 14 residues. Germline loops: CDR1 SGHKS, CDR2 YYEKEE (reference sequence). The CDR3 region is CASTTRGFSYEQYF. Here the CDR3 DNA reads TGTGCCAGCACCACCCGGGGATTCTCCTACGAGCAGTACTTC.

The rearrangement joins TRBV27 to TRBJ2-7, with D perhaps matching TRBD2 (5 bases). The CDR3 covers 15 residues. The V and J ends lost 0 bases and 2 bases respectively, with 11 bases between them. The germline gives CDR1 MNHEY, CDR2 SMNVEV (reference sequence). The CDR3 DNA follows: TGTGCCAGCAGTTTATCAGAGGGAAATCCCTACGAGCAGTACTTC. It yields the protein CASSLSEGNPYEQYF.

In DNA, the CDR3 is TGTGCCAGCAGCCAAGATTTGGAGGGCGGAAATGAAAAACTGTTTTTT. This encodes CASSQDLEGGNEKLFF. The chain links TRBV4-2 to TRBJ1-4; no clear D gene. The V end lost 0 bases, the J end lost 5 bases, and 13 bases lay between the germline ends. This CDR3 region has 16 residues. From germline, CDR1 is LGHNA and CDR2 YNFKEQ.

The chain combines TRBV24-1 with TRBJ2-2, with a tentative D call TRBD2 (6 bases). The CDR3 loop spans 16 amino acids. V lost 5 bases and J lost 1, with 13 bases in between. Germline-derived CDR1 and CDR2 are KGHDR and SFDVKD. The CDR3 DNA reads TGTGCCACCAGTGCAGTGAGGGGAGGGAACACCGGGGAGCTGTTTTTT. Amino acids: CATSAVRGGNTGELFF.

The rearrangement uses TRBV7-2 and TRBJ1-1, with 7 nucleotides matching TRBD1. The length of the CDR3 is 15 residues. The germline gives CDR1 SGHTA, CDR2 FQGNSA. The trim removed 5 bases at V and 4 bases at J, leaving 10 bases unmatched. CDR3 residues: CASSLPTGYFTEAFF. In DNA form, the CDR3 reads TGTGCCAGCAGCCTGCCGACAGGGTACTTCACTGAAGCTTTCTTT.

The chain is built from TRBV11-2 and TRBJ2-3; D perhaps matches TRBD1 (7 bases). The V gene lost 5 bases and the J gene lost 6 bases, with 12 bases spanning the gap. CDR1 and CDR2 from the germline V gene are SGHAT and FQNNGV. This CDR3 has 13 amino acids. The CDR3 sequence: CASSPQGGDTQYF. In DNA, the CDR3 is TGTGCCAGCAGCCCCCAGGGGGGTGATACGCAGTATTTT.

The chain employs TRBV19 and TRBJ2-3; 9 bases match TRBD2. With 10 bases clipped from V and 4 bases from J, the junction kept 18 bases outside the gene matches. This CDR3 spans 17 amino acids. Germline CDR1 and CDR2: LNHDA and SQIVND (reference sequence). The chain's CDR3 is CATSRRLAGVHADTQYF. CDR3 coding DNA: TGTGCCACCTCTCGGAGGTTAGCGGGAGTGCATGCAGATACGCAGTATTTT.

The chain joins TRBV9 to TRBJ2-3; TRBD1 might be the D (6 bases). The CDR3 extends over 17 amino acids. V lost 4 bases, J lost 2 bases, and 20 bases lay in between. Germline-derived CDR1 and CDR2 are SGDLS and YYNGEE. In nucleotides, the CDR3 is TGTGCCAGCAGCCTGAATACCCAAACAGGGTTCACAGATACGCAGTATTTT. Protein: CASSLNTQTGFTDTQYF.

CDR3 sequence reads: CASSVTDTGNQPQHF. CDR3 coding DNA: TGTGCCAGCAGCGTAACGGACACGGGCAATCAGCCCCAGCATTTT. The chain employs TRBV9 and TRBJ1-5; tentatively, D is TRBD1 (5 bases). CDR3 size: 15 residues. V lost 1 base to trimming and J lost 2 bases, with 10 bases between them. Looked up from germline, CDR1 is SGDLS and CDR2 is YYNGEE.

The chain links TRBV29-1 to TRBJ2-6; D may be TRBD1 (5 bases). Trimming left V 5 bases short and J 4 bases short, with 9 bases between. Germline V CDR1 and CDR2: SQVTM, ANQGSEA. This CDR3 is built from 13 residues. The CDR3 coding sequence is TGCAGCGTTCGTAGGACAGGGGCCAACGTCCTGACTTTC. Protein product: CSVRRTGANVLTF.

The V call is TRBV5-6, the J call TRBJ1-5; TRBD1 aligns across 7 bases. Trimming removed 0 bases from V and 0 bases from J; junction bases left unmatched: 3. This CDR3 spans 16 amino acids. The germline CDR1 and CDR2 sequences are SGHDT and YYEEEE. DNA for the CDR3: TGTGCCAGCAGCTTGGCAGGGGGGAGTAGCAATCAGCCCCAGCATTTT. Translated, it gives CASSLAGGSSNQPQHF. The whole variable domain, filled in from reference TRBV5-6 and TRBJ1-5, reads DAGVTQSPTHLIKTRGQQVTLRCSPKSGHDTVSWYQQALGQGPQFIFQYYEEEERQRGNFPDRFSGHQFPNYSSELNVNALLLGDSALYLCASSLAGGSSNQPQHFGDGTRLSIL.